The 27 T cell receptor beta chains presented below share a single source sample, sequenced in a study of T cells in localized non-small cell lung cancer. Sequenced by immunoSEQ multiplex PCR; TCRdb stores in-frame clones only, minus some. The data contain 70,000 to 95,000 clones, approximately 91% of them singletons. The sample here was PBMCs, taken before any cancer treatment. Source of these receptors: a woman aged 35 to 69 with stage II squamous cell lung carcinoma.

This rearrangement joins TRBV7-2 to TRBJ2-4; D remains ambiguous. The ends were cut back, 4 bases at V and 7 bases at J, with 11 bases in the middle. Germline CDR1 and CDR2: SGHTA and FQGNSA. CDR3 size: 13 residues. The CDR3 nucleotides read TGTGCCAGCAGCTCACCGACGCTGAACATTCAGTACTTC. Translation gives CASSSPTLNIQYF.

This chain joins TRBV6-5 and TRBJ1-2; perhaps TRBD1 as D (5 bases). The CDR3 consists of 13 residues. The ends were cut back, 1 base at V and 8 bases at J, with 11 bases in the middle. Germline CDR1 is MNHEY and CDR2 is SVGAGI. In DNA form, the CDR3 reads TGTGCCAGCAGTTACTTAAGCGGGGACGGCTACACCTTC. Protein sequence: CASSYLSGDGYTF.

The V and J genes are TRBV14 and TRBJ1-1; TRBD1 aligns across 10 bases. The V and J ends lost 2 bases and 2 bases, in that order; junction bases with no gene match: 2. Germline V gene lookup returns CDR1 SGHDN and CDR2 FVKESK. The CDR3 is made up of 15 amino acids. The CDR3 spells CASSQRQGANTEAFF. The CDR3 DNA sequence: TGTGCCAGCAGCCAACGACAGGGGGCTAACACTGAAGCTTTCTTT.

This chain links TRBV6-1 with TRBJ1-2, with TRBD1 as a possible D gene (5 bases). V was cut by 6 bases and J by 3 bases, with 17 bases left in between. Germline assignment: CDR1 MNHNS and CDR2 SASEGT. The CDR3 is 15 amino acids. The CDR3 DNA follows: TGTGCCAGCAGCGATAACAGGCGAACCTACTATGGCTACACCTTC. It is translated as CASSDNRRTYYGYTF.

This chain links TRBV30 with TRBJ1-2; D not resolved. CDR1 is GTSNPN, CDR2 SVGIG, per germline (reference sequence). The CDR3 consists of 13 residues. The germline V and J ends were trimmed by 1 base and 4 bases, with 10 bases remaining between them. DNA of the CDR3: TGTGCCTGGAGTGCCGCTCCCTTCTATGGCTACACCTTC. Translating gives CAWSAAPFYGYTF.

The V call is TRBV2, the J call TRBJ2-2, with D possibly called TRBD1 or TRBD2 (5 bases each). The CDR3 runs 14 residues. V was trimmed by 3 bases and J by 6 bases, leaving 11 bases between them. The germline V gene has CDR1 SNHLY and CDR2 FYNNEI. The CDR3 spells CASSDFMGPGELFF. The CDR3 nucleotides read TGTGCCAGCAGTGATTTCATGGGACCCGGGGAGCTGTTTTTT. Complete variable domain (other parts from reference TRBV2 and TRBJ2-2): EPEVTQTPSHQVTQMGQEVILRCVPISNHLYFYWYRQILGQKVEFLVSFYNNEISEKSEIFDDQFSVERPDGSNFTLKIRSTKLEDSAMYFCASSDFMGPGELFFGEGSRLTVL.

This chain uses TRBV11-2 with TRBJ2-3, with TRBD2 matching 8 bases. Germline V CDR1 and CDR2: SGHAT, FQNNGV. Trimming took 1 base from V and 3 from J; bases not matched to a gene: 6. The CDR3 loop spans 16 amino acids. CDR3 DNA: TGTGCCAGCAGCTTAGCGCCGGGGGGGCGGACAGATACGCAGTATTTT. The encoded protein is CASSLAPGGRTDTQYF.

This clone was seen just once. The rearrangement uses TRBV6-1 and TRBJ1-5; 7 positions match TRBD1. Losses at the gene ends were 8 bases for V and 2 bases for J; bases not matched to a gene: 3. CDR1 is MNHNS, CDR2 SASEGT, per germline. The CDR3 sequence is 13 residues long. CDR3 nucleotides: TGTGCCAGCCAAACAGGGGGCAATCAGCCCCAGCATTTT. This sequence encodes CASQTGGNQPQHF.

The V call is TRBV7-9, the J call TRBJ2-1; possible D gene TRBD1, 5 bases. CDR3 size: 11 residues. V was pared by 5 bases and J by 13 bases, with 12 bases between. The V gene's germline CDR1 is SEHNR and CDR2 FQNEAQ (reference sequence). CDR3 residues: CASSRAGPQFF. The CDR3 DNA follows: TGTGCCAGCAGCCGAGCAGGGCCTCAGTTCTTC. Full variable domain (missing parts from reference TRBV7-9 and TRBJ2-1): DTGVSQNPRHKITKRGQNVTFRCDPISEHNRLYWYRQTLGQGPEFLTYFQNEAQLEKSRLLSDRFSAERPKGSFSTLEIQRTEQGDSAMYLCASSRAGPQFFGPGTRLTVL.

The chain employs TRBV6-1 and TRBJ2-1, with TRBD1 as a possible D gene (6 bases). V lost 6 bases, J lost 7 bases, and 16 bases lay in between. Germline CDR1 MNHNS, CDR2 SASEGT. This CDR3 is built from 14 residues. The CDR3 loop is CASRETGLKNEQFF. Written as DNA, the CDR3 is TGTGCCAGCAGGGAAACAGGGTTGAAGAATGAGCAGTTCTTC.

This clone came up once. This chain joins TRBV27 and TRBJ1-2; no firm D call. The CDR3 consists of 13 residues. CDR1 and CDR2 (germline): MNHEY, SMNVEV (reference sequence). V was shortened by 5 bases and J by 2 bases, with 9 bases between the two germline ends. CDR3 nucleotide sequence: TGTGCCAGCAGTACCTTCCCCAACTATGGCTACACCTTC. This codes for CASSTFPNYGYTF.

The V call is TRBV19, the J call TRBJ2-1; 8 bases are a match to TRBD2. V dropped 4 bases and J dropped 4; count of bases not matched to a gene: 6. The germline V gene encodes CDR1 LNHDA and CDR2 SQIVND (reference sequence). The length of the CDR3 is 15 residues. This chain's CDR3 is CASSNGGARYNEQFF. CDR3 DNA: TGTGCCAGTAGTAACGGGGGGGCCCGGTACAATGAGCAGTTCTTC.

The chain combines TRBV6-6 with TRBJ2-5; 7 bases are a match to TRBD1. Per germline, CDR1 MNHNY and CDR2 SVGAGI (reference sequence). J was trimmed by 2 bases and V by 1 base; bases with no gene match: 4. The CDR3 is made up of 15 amino acids. The CDR3 loop is CASSYFGTVQETQYF. DNA for the CDR3: TGTGCCAGCAGTTACTTCGGGACAGTACAAGAGACCCAGTACTTC.

The chain is built from TRBV10-1 and TRBJ2-1; 10 nucleotides align to TRBD2. Germline-derived CDR1 and CDR2 are WNHNN and SYGVQD (reference sequence). J gave up 8 bases and V 6 bases, and 4 bases lay outside the gene matches. The CDR3 contains 13 residues. The DNA of the CDR3 is TGCGCCAGCAGCTCTAGCGGGAGCTATGAGCAGTTCTTC. Its translation is CASSSSGSYEQFF.

The chain uses TRBV5-6 and TRBJ2-2; D might be TRBD1 (6 bases). Trimming stripped 3 bases from V and 3 bases from J, with 12 bases between. The CDR3 runs 15 residues. The germline gives CDR1 SGHDT, CDR2 YYEEEE. The CDR3 sequence: CASSSDRSDTGELFF. For the CDR3, the DNA is TGTGCCAGCAGCTCCGACAGGTCGGACACCGGGGAGCTGTTTTTT.

The V call is TRBV27, the J call TRBJ1-2; weak D call: TRBD1 (6 bases). The CDR3 contains 15 residues. The germline V gene encodes CDR1 MNHEY and CDR2 SMNVEV (reference sequence). V shed 6 bases and J shed 0 bases, with 14 bases lying between them. The CDR3 here is CASSHQGLPNYGYTF. The CDR3 coding sequence is TGTGCCAGCAGCCATCAGGGGCTGCCTAACTATGGCTACACCTTC.

This rearrangement joins TRBV7-6 to TRBJ2-7; D gene unclear. CDR1 is SGHVS, CDR2 FNYEAQ, per germline. The V and J ends lost 3 bases and 1 base respectively, with 10 bases between them. This CDR3 region has 14 residues. CDR3 sequence (DNA): TGTGCCAGCAGCTTCGGTGGGCTGTCCTACGAGCAGTACTTC. This gives the protein CASSFGGLSYEQYF.

The chain combines TRBV2 with TRBJ2-3, with unresolved D. Germline loops: CDR1 SNHLY, CDR2 FYNNEI. V was clipped by 5 bases and J by 9 bases, with 15 bases between them. CDR3 length equals 13 residues. For the CDR3, the DNA is TGTGCCAGCAGTTCAAACCTTTACATCACGCAGTATTTT. Protein: CASSSNLYITQYF.

The CDR3 protein is CASIGTVRPYEQYF. CDR3 in DNA: TGTGCCAGCATTGGTACGGTTCGGCCCTACGAGCAGTACTTC. The chain is built from TRBV2 and TRBJ2-7; unclear D gene. Per the germline V gene, CDR1 is SNHLY and CDR2 is FYNNEI. Trimming removed 7 bases at V and 2 bases at J, with 15 bases between. The CDR3 totals 14 residues.

The chain uses TRBV5-4 and TRBJ1-3, with TRBD1 matching 8 bases. The junction had 9 bases not matched to a gene; V was cut back by 3 bases and J by 4 bases. This CDR3 has 16 amino acids. Germline V gene lookup returns CDR1 SGHNT and CDR2 YYREEE (reference sequence). Written as DNA, the CDR3 is TGTGCCAGCAGCTCCCCAGGGGGGACAGGCGGAAACACCATATATTTT. It translates to CASSSPGGTGGNTIYF.

V and J are TRBV5-4 and TRBJ2-3; 9 nucleotides agree with TRBD2. J was trimmed by 4 bases and V by 1 base; bases with no gene match: 4. Germline V gene sequence: CDR1 SGHNT, CDR2 YYREEE (reference sequence). This CDR3 comprises 15 residues. The CDR3 DNA sequence: TGTGCCAGCAGCTTGAGAGCGGGGGGCCCAGATACGCAGTATTTT. Translation gives CASSLRAGGPDTQYF.

The rearrangement links TRBV19 to TRBJ1-2, with 8 bases identical to TRBD1. Germline CDR1 and CDR2: LNHDA and SQIVND (reference sequence). With 4 bases clipped from V and 5 bases from J, the junction kept 9 bases outside the gene matches. CDR3 length equals 15 residues. This CDR3 reads CASSSGDRPPYGYTF. CDR3 bases: TGTGCCAGTAGTAGTGGGGACAGGCCACCATATGGCTACACCTTC.

J is TRBJ1-2 and V is TRBV6-1, with 9 positions matching TRBD1. V lost 1 base and J lost 2; bases outside the gene matches: 2. This CDR3 contains 15 residues. Germline CDR1 and CDR2: MNHNS and SASEGT. The CDR3 sequence is CASSEGTGVNYGYTF. CDR3 sequence (DNA): TGTGCCAGCAGTGAAGGGACAGGGGTGAACTATGGCTACACCTTC.

The chain is built from TRBV6-1 and TRBJ1-6; D is uncertain. The length of the CDR3 is 17 residues. V lost 1 base, J lost 0 bases, and 10 bases lay in between. Germline CDR1 MNHNS, CDR2 SASEGT. Written as DNA, the CDR3 is TGTGCCAGCAGTGAAGACCCCTCGAGCTCCTATAATTCACCCCTCCACTTT. It encodes CASSEDPSSSYNSPLHF.

The chain is built from TRBV6-1 and TRBJ1-3; TRBD1 matches at 7 bases. The length of the CDR3 is 15 residues. Germline lookup yields CDR1 MNHNS and CDR2 SASEGT. J lost 2 bases, V lost 5 bases, and 6 bases had no gene match. The CDR3 reads CASSFTGDTGNTIYF. CDR3 bases: TGTGCCAGCAGTTTTACAGGGGATACTGGAAACACCATATATTTT.

This clone was observed a single time. The gene calls are TRBV14 and TRBJ1-1; D is unresolved. Looked up from germline, CDR1 is SGHDN and CDR2 is FVKESK. V was trimmed by 0 bases and J by 3 bases, leaving 11 bases between them. The CDR3 has 15 amino acids. The CDR3 here is CASSQDRARYTEAFF. Here the CDR3 DNA reads TGTGCCAGCAGCCAAGATAGGGCCAGATACACTGAAGCTTTCTTT.

The chain links TRBV11-2 to TRBJ2-1, with D perhaps matching TRBD2 (7 bases). CDR1 SGHAT and CDR2 FQNNGV come from the germline V gene. The CDR3 sequence is 17 residues long. V was pared by 3 bases and J by 0 bases, with 15 bases between. CDR3 amino acids: CASSFSGRGFSYNEQFF. CDR3 coding DNA: TGTGCCAGCAGCTTCAGTGGGAGGGGGTTCTCCTACAATGAGCAGTTCTTC.